This T cell receptor (beta chain) comes out of a study of memory B cells and T cells in multiple sclerosis (dated by TCRdb to between 2017 and 2018). Regarding the complete study: The study compared TCR beta repertoires of autoproliferating peripheral T cells with brain lesion-infiltrating T cells in multiple sclerosis patients. A couple of multiple sclerosis patients were included in the TCR sequencing because brain lesions obtained at autopsy or brain-infiltrating cells obtained from biopsy were available for them. Findings and caveats that apply to the study as a whole: Clone-set sizes varied between compartments, which affected the numbers of shared clonotypes and made normalization necessary.

PBMCs were isolated by Ficoll density gradient centrifugation and were cryopreserved before use. Details on this clone: Its antigen is unknown. No qualities accompany the bases; no much larger clone lies one base away.

Using the immunoSEQ Platform, TCRbeta CDR3 regions were amplified from extracted genomic DNA. Multiplex PCR, high-throughput sequencing and a vendor bioinformatics pipeline were brought together in the immunoSEQ assay. Concerning the study's data processing: Non-productive sequences and CDR3s under 4 amino acids long were removed, and the clonotype frequencies in each sample were recalculated. In immunoSEQ Analyzer 2.0, shared clonotypes were identified as those with identical CDR3 amino acid, V gene and J gene sequences. Repertoire overlap was normalized by dividing shared clonotype counts by the product of both clone-set sizes, scaled by 1000 into arbitrary units. Entries here come from immuneACCESS through TCRdb and include only in-frame sequences with V and J called. Some clones fail to appear in such tables; in the studies checked, an unresolved V gene covers under half of the shortfall, and the cause of the remainder is unknown. D and trimming were read from the DNA, whereas the V and J calls and clone size are those reported in that table. Counted in this sample were roughly 8,200 clones; about 60% of them appeared once. Roughly 30% of the sample belongs to the ten largest clones.

The TCR sequence derives from a human donor with multiple sclerosis. Sequences were obtained from memory (CD45RO+) CD8+ T cells from blood. Interpreted using the paper, the cell subset or site label stands for: CD45RO+ memory T cells sorted from peripheral blood.

The DNA sequence is as follows: TGCGCCAGCAGCTTGGGCCTAGCGGGATACTCCTACGAGCAGTACTTC. This encodes CASSLGLAGYSYEQYF. Here the chain combines TRBV5-1 and TRBJ2-7, and 9 junctional nucleotides match TRBD2. There are 16 amino acids in the CDR3, from cysteine to phenylalanine inclusive. The read is trimmed to its CDR3 DNA, 48 bases read in frame from base 1. V and J are trimmed by 0 bases and 0 bases, and the gene matches miss 4 bases of the junction. Per the germline V gene, SGHRS is the CDR1 and YFSETQ is the CDR2.